This T cell receptor (beta chain) was captured by sequencing in a study of cytomegalovirus exposure and HLA in healthy donors. Regarding the study as a whole: Within the data, a cluster of highly shared sequence variants was likely a sequencing artifact. Later analysis identified several of the most significant clusters that appeared linked to common viral pathogens. Reports credit the classifier with highly specific, highly sensitive diagnosis of cytomegalovirus status.

CDR1 is SGHTA and CDR2 is FQGNSA in the germline V gene. Trimming took 0 bases from V and 6 from J, leaving 11 bases between them. The CDR3 has 14 amino acids. This clone was observed many times. What it recognizes is unknown. Amplification used 60 Vbeta primers and 13 Jbeta primers. Using immunoSEQ multiplex PCR, the repertoire was profiled, and TCRdb retains in-frame clones only, with some absent. The top ten hold about 3.2% of the sample, which has 180,000 or so clones, 62% seen once. The sequenced sample consisted of PBMCs. The chain links TRBV7-2 to TRBJ1-1, with a weak D call TRBD1 (6 bases). This TCR was recovered from a man aged 40-50 years in good health and CMV-seronegative. CDR3 sequence: CASSLAGTNPEAFF. The CDR3 region has the DNA TGTGCCAGCAGCTTAGCGGGGACAAACCCTGAAGCTTTCTTT.